These T cell receptor beta chains were read from a single sample in a study of shared clonotypes between healthy human individuals. Sequenced by immunoSEQ multiplex PCR; TCRdb stores in-frame clones only, minus some. Here the sample spans around 2.5 million clones, 93% being singletons. The specimen was naive CD4+ T cells from PBMCs. Receptors originate from a man younger than 30 in good health. Some clones in this sample may be carry-over from other donors' samples. The CDR3 runs from the conserved cysteine through the conserved F or W. A D gene is named only where the DNA matches it firmly. Where a row states a size, it is once, few, many or the class of an expanded clone; other rows omit it.

J gene: TRBJ2-3; clone size: -; V gene: TRBV7-7; D gene: -; CDR3 protein: CASSLRTDFTDTQYF; CDR3 DNA: TGTGCCAGCAGCTTACGGACAGATTTCACAGATACGCAGTATTTT
J gene: TRBJ2-1; clone size: -; V gene: TRBV11-2; D gene: TRBD2; CDR3 protein: CASSALSGRANEQFF; CDR3 DNA: TGTGCCAGCAGCGCCCTTAGCGGGAGGGCCAATGAGCAGTTCTTC
J gene: TRBJ1-5; clone size: few; V gene: TRBV6-1; D gene: -; CDR3 protein: CASSSDGRNQPQHF; CDR3 DNA: TGTGCCAGCAGTTCCGACGGGAGGAACCAGCCCCAGCATTTT
J gene: TRBJ2-1; clone size: -; V gene: TRBV7-6; D gene: -; CDR3 protein: CASSLGADLSSYNEQFF; CDR3 DNA: TGTGCCAGCAGCTTGGGGGCGGACCTAAGCTCCTACAATGAGCAGTTCTTC
J gene: TRBJ2-1; clone size: -; V gene: TRBV6-5; D gene: -; CDR3 protein: CASSYSGSQFF; CDR3 DNA: TGTGCCAGCAGCTATTCGGGATCGCAGTTCTTC
J gene: TRBJ2-1; clone size: -; V gene: TRBV9; D gene: -; CDR3 protein: CASSVVGQSSEQFF; CDR3 DNA: TGTGCCAGCAGCGTAGTTGGACAGTCGAGTGAGCAGTTCTTC
J gene: TRBJ2-5; clone size: -; V gene: TRBV10-1; D gene: -; CDR3 protein: CASSAGQLGETQYF; CDR3 DNA: TGCGCCAGCAGCGCGGGACAGTTGGGAGAGACCCAGTACTTC
J gene: TRBJ1-4; clone size: -; V gene: TRBV7-8; D gene: TRBD1; CDR3 protein: CASSLAGGQSGKLFF; CDR3 DNA: TGTGCCAGCAGCTTAGCGGGGGGACAGTCGGGTAAACTGTTTTTT
J gene: TRBJ2-3; clone size: -; V gene: TRBV2; D gene: -; CDR3 protein: CASSEGPGSTDTQYF; CDR3 DNA: TGTGCCAGCAGTGAAGGGCCGGGGAGCACAGATACGCAGTATTTT
J gene: TRBJ2-7; clone size: once; V gene: TRBV6-6; D gene: TRBD1; CDR3 protein: CAIRGTGGHEQYF; CDR3 DNA: TGTGCCATCCGAGGGACAGGGGGTCACGAGCAGTACTTC
J gene: TRBJ1-5; clone size: once; V gene: TRBV7-9; D gene: -; CDR3 protein: CASSLVFQGVVQPQHF; CDR3 DNA: TGTGCCAGCAGCTTAGTTTTTCAGGGAGTGGTTCAGCCCCAGCATTTT
J gene: TRBJ2-1; clone size: -; V gene: TRBV15; D gene: -; CDR3 protein: CATSRTRLTNEQFF; CDR3 DNA: TGTGCCACCAGCAGGACGCGGCTGACCAATGAGCAGTTCTTC
J gene: TRBJ1-2; clone size: -; V gene: TRBV19; D gene: -; CDR3 protein: CASNARERANYGYTF; CDR3 DNA: TGTGCCAGTAACGCGAGGGAGCGAGCTAACTATGGCTACACCTTC
J gene: TRBJ1-3; clone size: -; V gene: TRBV7-2; D gene: -; CDR3 protein: CASSHDRSSGNTIYF; CDR3 DNA: TGTGCCAGCAGCCACGACAGGAGTTCCGGAAACACCATATATTTT
J gene: TRBJ1-1; clone size: -; V gene: TRBV19; D gene: -; CDR3 protein: CASSFHPWGGGTEAFF; CDR3 DNA: TGTGCCAGTAGCTTCCATCCGTGGGGAGGGGGTACTGAAGCTTTCTTT
J gene: TRBJ2-6; clone size: -; V gene: TRBV5-8; D gene: -; CDR3 protein: CASSKQSSGANVLTF; CDR3 DNA: TGTGCCAGCAGTAAACAGAGCTCTGGGGCCAACGTCCTGACTTTC
J gene: TRBJ2-7; clone size: once; V gene: TRBV15; D gene: -; CDR3 protein: CATSRGASRDEQYF; CDR3 DNA: TGTGCCACCAGCAGGGGGGCATCACGGGACGAGCAGTACTTC
J gene: TRBJ2-7; clone size: -; V gene: TRBV28; D gene: -; CDR3 protein: CASLDTTYEQYF; CDR3 DNA: TGTGCCAGCCTCGACACCACCTACGAGCAGTACTTC
J gene: TRBJ2-5; clone size: -; V gene: TRBV30; D gene: -; CDR3 protein: CAWSGIGETQYF; CDR3 DNA: TGTGCCTGGAGTGGGATAGGGGAGACCCAGTACTTC
J gene: TRBJ1-5; clone size: once; V gene: TRBV27; D gene: -; CDR3 protein: CASSPIPTPTYSNQPQHF; CDR3 DNA: TGTGCCAGCAGCCCAATACCCACCCCAACCTATAGCAATCAGCCCCAGCATTTT
J gene: TRBJ1-1; clone size: -; V gene: TRBV6-5; D gene: -; CDR3 protein: CASSYRGRTEAFF; CDR3 DNA: TGTGCCAGCAGTTACAGGGGGAGGACTGAAGCTTTCTTT
J gene: TRBJ2-6; clone size: once; V gene: TRBV30; D gene: -; CDR3 protein: CAWIGEAGANVLTF; CDR3 DNA: TGTGCCTGGATCGGGGAGGCTGGGGCCAACGTCCTGACTTTC
J gene: TRBJ2-5; clone size: -; V gene: TRBV5-1; D gene: -; CDR3 protein: CASSSDYQETQYF; CDR3 DNA: TGCGCCAGCAGCTCGGACTACCAAGAGACCCAGTACTTC
J gene: TRBJ2-7; clone size: -; V gene: TRBV5-1; D gene: -; CDR3 protein: CASSPSGASDYEQYF; CDR3 DNA: TGCGCCAGCAGCCCCTCTGGAGCTAGCGACTACGAGCAGTACTTC
J gene: TRBJ1-5; clone size: -; V gene: TRBV6-5; D gene: -; CDR3 protein: CASSLDSYQPQHF; CDR3 DNA: TGTGCCAGCAGTCTAGACTCATATCAGCCCCAGCATTTT
J gene: TRBJ2-7; clone size: -; V gene: TRBV7-3; D gene: -; CDR3 protein: CASSLGLRAGEQYF; CDR3 DNA: TGTGCCAGCAGCTTAGGTTTACGGGCGGGCGAGCAGTACTTC
J gene: TRBJ2-3; clone size: -; V gene: TRBV30; D gene: -; CDR3 protein: CAWKTVDTQYF; CDR3 DNA: TGTGCCTGGAAGACAGTAGATACGCAGTATTTT
J gene: TRBJ1-3; clone size: -; V gene: TRBV7-3; D gene: -; CDR3 protein: CASSSGNSGNTIYF; CDR3 DNA: TGTGCCAGCAGCTCAGGGAACTCTGGAAACACCATATATTTT
J gene: TRBJ1-1; clone size: -; V gene: TRBV28; D gene: -; CDR3 protein: CASYQMWGRSEAFF; CDR3 DNA: TGTGCCAGCTACCAAATGTGGGGGCGTAGTGAAGCTTTCTTT
J gene: TRBJ1-2; clone size: -; V gene: TRBV30; D gene: -; CDR3 protein: CAWSDDRNYGYTF; CDR3 DNA: TGTGCCTGGAGTGACGACAGGAACTATGGCTACACCTTC
J gene: TRBJ2-1; clone size: -; V gene: TRBV7-8; D gene: TRBD1; CDR3 protein: CASSLARWTGYYNEQFF; CDR3 DNA: TGTGCCAGCAGCTTAGCGCGCTGGACAGGGTACTACAATGAGCAGTTCTTC
J gene: TRBJ1-2; clone size: -; V gene: TRBV27; D gene: TRBD1; CDR3 protein: CASRTQGGDYGYTF; CDR3 DNA: TGTGCCAGCAGGACCCAGGGGGGGGACTATGGCTACACCTTC
J gene: TRBJ1-5; clone size: -; V gene: TRBV19; D gene: -; CDR3 protein: CASRQDLYSNQPQHF; CDR3 DNA: TGTGCCAGTAGGCAAGACTTGTATAGCAATCAGCCCCAGCATTTT
J gene: TRBJ2-7; clone size: -; V gene: TRBV7-2; D gene: TRBD1; CDR3 protein: CASRENRGWLYEQYF; CDR3 DNA: TGTGCCAGCAGGGAAAACAGGGGGTGGCTTTACGAGCAGTACTTC
J gene: TRBJ2-1; clone size: -; V gene: TRBV27; D gene: TRBD1; CDR3 protein: CASRGWTGGDEQFF; CDR3 DNA: TGTGCCAGCAGGGGATGGACAGGGGGCGATGAGCAGTTCTTC
J gene: TRBJ2-5; clone size: -; V gene: TRBV4-2; D gene: TRBD2; CDR3 protein: CASSQDGGRALETQYF; CDR3 DNA: TGTGCCAGCAGCCAAGACGGCGGGAGGGCCCTCGAGACCCAGTACTTC
J gene: TRBJ1-3; clone size: -; V gene: TRBV6-1; D gene: -; CDR3 protein: CASSEVRSWDTIYF; CDR3 DNA: TGTGCCAGCAGTGAGGTTCGCTCCTGGGACACCATATATTTT
J gene: TRBJ1-1; clone size: -; V gene: TRBV5-6; D gene: -; CDR3 protein: CASSPGPGTEAFF; CDR3 DNA: TGTGCCAGCAGCCCGGGACCCGGCACTGAAGCTTTCTTT
J gene: TRBJ1-2; clone size: -; V gene: TRBV9; D gene: -; CDR3 protein: CASSVPGGEGYTF; CDR3 DNA: TGTGCCAGCAGCGTCCCTGGGGGGGAAGGCTACACCTTC
J gene: TRBJ2-7; clone size: -; V gene: TRBV28; D gene: TRBD1; CDR3 protein: CASVDRVEQYF; CDR3 DNA: TGTGCCAGCGTAGACAGGGTCGAGCAGTACTTC
J gene: TRBJ1-2; clone size: -; V gene: TRBV28; D gene: TRBD1; CDR3 protein: CASSLWTGDGYTF; CDR3 DNA: TGTGCCAGCAGTTTATGGACAGGGGATGGCTACACCTTC
J gene: TRBJ2-5; clone size: -; V gene: TRBV27; D gene: TRBD2; CDR3 protein: CASSLGSGRGETQYF; CDR3 DNA: TGTGCCAGCAGTTTGGGTAGCGGGAGGGGAGAGACCCAGTACTTC
J gene: TRBJ1-5; clone size: -; V gene: TRBV29-1; D gene: -; CDR3 protein: CSVGQGPYSNQPQHF; CDR3 DNA: TGCAGCGTAGGGCAGGGACCTTATAGCAATCAGCCCCAGCATTTT
J gene: TRBJ2-3; clone size: -; V gene: TRBV2; D gene: -; CDR3 protein: CASSVSGTHTDTQYF; CDR3 DNA: TGTGCCAGCAGTGTGTCGGGAACCCACACAGATACGCAGTATTTT
J gene: TRBJ2-7; clone size: -; V gene: TRBV7-9; D gene: TRBD1; CDR3 protein: CASSLAGTESSYEQYF; CDR3 DNA: TGTGCCAGCAGCTTGGCAGGGACAGAGAGCTCCTACGAGCAGTACTTC
J gene: TRBJ1-2; clone size: -; V gene: TRBV15; D gene: -; CDR3 protein: CATSRDRRAGYTF; CDR3 DNA: TGTGCCACCAGCAGAGATCGCCGGGCAGGCTACACCTTC
J gene: TRBJ1-3; clone size: once; V gene: TRBV7-2; D gene: TRBD1; CDR3 protein: CASSLTGAVGNTIYF; CDR3 DNA: TGTGCCAGCAGCCTTACAGGGGCCGTTGGAAACACCATATATTTT
J gene: TRBJ2-1; clone size: -; V gene: TRBV5-1; D gene: -; CDR3 protein: CASSLLASVENEQFF; CDR3 DNA: TGCGCCAGCAGCTTGTTGGCTAGCGTTGAGAATGAGCAGTTCTTC
J gene: TRBJ2-1; clone size: -; V gene: TRBV14; D gene: TRBD2; CDR3 protein: CASSSFMPREGIYNEQFF; CDR3 DNA: TGTGCCAGCAGCTCATTTATGCCGCGGGAGGGGATTTACAATGAGCAGTTCTTC
J gene: TRBJ2-7; clone size: -; V gene: TRBV7-9; D gene: -; CDR3 protein: CASSLLSGAYEQYF; CDR3 DNA: TGTGCCAGCAGCTTATTATCAGGGGCCTACGAGCAGTACTTC
J gene: TRBJ2-4; clone size: -; V gene: TRBV7-2; D gene: -; CDR3 protein: CASSPRTGLAKNIQYF; CDR3 DNA: TGTGCCAGCAGCCCACGGACGGGACTAGCCAAAAACATTCAGTACTTC
J gene: TRBJ1-2; clone size: -; V gene: TRBV7-2; D gene: -; CDR3 protein: CASSLVPPQGAGGYTF; CDR3 DNA: TGTGCCAGCAGCTTAGTCCCTCCCCAGGGTGCAGGAGGCTACACCTTC
J gene: TRBJ1-1; clone size: -; V gene: TRBV19; D gene: -; CDR3 protein: CASSTRGDKCFF; CDR3 DNA: TGTGCCAGTAGTACTCGCGGGGATAAGTGTTTCTTT